These T cell receptor beta chains were read from a single sample in a study of cytomegalovirus exposure and HLA in healthy donors. The method was immunoSEQ multiplex PCR; TCRdb's version includes in-frame clones alone and lacks a portion of them. The data contain roughly 55,000 clones, 77% of them seen just once; the ten biggest clones take up approximately 2.4%. Sequencing input: PBMCs. Receptors originate from a female donor in good health and CMV-seronegative. The CDR3 runs from the conserved cysteine through the conserved F or W. A D gene is named only where the DNA matches it firmly. Clone size is given for some rows only: seen once, a few or many times, or a class if the clone is expanded.

>TRBJ1-1|NA|TRBV7-9|NA
CASSQSLTEAFF
TGTGCCAGCAGCCAATCACTCACTGAAGCTTTCTTT
>TRBJ2-5|few|TRBV4-1|TRBD1
CASSQGGQGVQETQYF
TGCGCCAGCAGCCAAGGGGGACAGGGCGTCCAAGAGACCCAGTACTTC
>TRBJ1-5|NA|TRBV19|TRBD1
CASSIGDRVGQPQHF
TGTGCCAGTAGTATAGGGGACAGGGTGGGCCAGCCCCAGCATTTT
>TRBJ1-3|NA|TRBV2|NA
CASSADRTIGNTIYF
TGTGCCAGCAGCGCCGACAGGACAATCGGAAACACCATATATTTT
>TRBJ2-1|few|TRBV19|TRBD2
CASGSQPSGGYNEQFF
TGTGCCAGTGGGTCCCAACCTAGCGGAGGTTACAATGAGCAGTTCTTC
>TRBJ2-7|NA|TRBV27|TRBD2
CASSKREGYEQYF
TGTGCCAGCAGTAAGCGGGAGGGGTACGAGCAGTACTTC
>TRBJ2-3|NA|TRBV21-1|NA
CASRGSGGAGTQYF
TGTGCCAGCAGGGGGAGCGGGGGGGCGGGTACGCAGTATTTT
>TRBJ2-5|NA|TRBV21-1|NA
CASSKAKVAGGGETQYF
TGTGCCAGCAGCAAAGCTAAGGTAGCGGGAGGTGGCGAGACCCAGTACTTC
>TRBJ2-4|NA|TRBV19|TRBD2
CASSIAPLAGGMLAKNIQYF
TGTGCCAGTAGTATAGCCCCACTAGCGGGGGGGATGCTAGCCAAAAACATTCAGTACTTC
>TRBJ1-3|NA|TRBV7-9|NA
CASREQGGTIYF
TGTGCCAGCAGGGAACAAGGAGGCACCATATATTTT
>TRBJ2-2|once|TRBV10-3|NA
CAIGPGRGVTGELFF
TGTGCCATCGGACCCGGCAGGGGGGTTACCGGGGAGCTGTTTTTT
>TRBJ2-3|NA|TRBV6-5|TRBD2
CASSRSGGTDAQYF
TGTGCCAGCAGCCGTAGCGGGGGCACAGATGCGCAGTATTTT
>TRBJ1-1|once|TRBV27|TRBD1
CASSLGQGLTEAFF
TGTGCCAGCAGCCTGGGACAGGGGTTGACTGAAGCTTTCTTT
>TRBJ2-3|NA|TRBV6-4|TRBD2
CASSDRSGSADTQYF
TGTGCCAGCAGTGACCGTAGCGGGAGCGCAGATACGCAGTATTTT
>TRBJ1-2|NA|TRBV2|NA
CASSKAQDYGYTF
TGTGCCAGCAGTAAAGCCCAGGACTATGGCTACACCTTC
>TRBJ1-1|few|TRBV5-1|TRBD1
CASRSGQAERRRGPEAFF
TGCGCCAGCAGATCCGGACAGGCCGAACGGAGGAGGGGGCCTGAAGCTTTCTTT
>TRBJ2-7|NA|TRBV7-2|NA
CASSLSHGGQYF
TGTGCCAGCAGCTTATCTCACGGGGGGCAGTACTTC
>TRBJ1-5|NA|TRBV2|TRBD1
CASSWGQLGRSNQPQHF
TGTGCCAGCAGCTGGGGACAGCTGGGACGTAGCAATCAGCCCCAGCATTTT
>TRBJ1-4|few|TRBV12-5|NA
CASGSSGAGEKLFF
TGTGCTAGTGGTTCCTCAGGGGCCGGTGAAAAACTGTTTTTT
>TRBJ1-2|NA|TRBV7-9|NA
CASSTDIHGYTF
TGTGCCAGCAGCACCGACATCCATGGCTACACCTTC
>TRBJ2-3|NA|TRBV11-2|NA
CASSLDSSAAGTDTQYF
TGTGCCAGCAGCTTAGATAGTAGCGCGGCGGGCACAGATACGCAGTATTTT
>TRBJ1-3|NA|TRBV10-3|NA
CAISEGAGISGNTIYF
TGTGCCATCAGTGAGGGGGCCGGTATCTCTGGAAACACCATATATTTT
>TRBJ1-2|NA|TRBV9|TRBD1
CANSAGGNYGYTF
TGTGCCAACAGCGCAGGGGGTAACTATGGCTACACCTTC
>TRBJ2-5|NA|TRBV28|TRBD2
CASSSGGGRRETQYF
TGTGCCAGCAGCTCGGGCGGGGGGAGGCGGGAGACCCAGTACTTC
>TRBJ2-1|NA|TRBV2|TRBD2
CASSARLAGAEYNEQFF
TGTGCCAGCAGCGCCCGACTAGCGGGGGCTGAATACAATGAGCAGTTCTTC
>TRBJ2-3|NA|TRBV2|NA
CASSEGTTDTQYF
TGTGCCAGCAGTGAGGGCACCACAGATACGCAGTATTTT
>TRBJ1-2|once|TRBV7-9|NA
CASSLGQYGYTF
TGTGCCAGCAGCTTAGGACAGTATGGCTACACCTTC
>TRBJ2-3|NA|TRBV28|NA
CASSFPRGAF
TGTGCCAGCAGTTTCCCCAGGGGGGCTTTT
>TRBJ2-2|NA|TRBV2|NA
CASSEAWVGATGELFF
TGTGCCAGCAGTGAAGCGTGGGTAGGGGCCACCGGGGAGCTGTTTTTT
>TRBJ1-3|few|TRBV5-1|NA
CASRDPTAGNTIYF
TGCGCCAGCAGAGACCCAACAGCTGGAAACACCATATATTTT
>TRBJ2-1|NA|TRBV25-1|NA
CASSDVAWSIGNEQFF
TGTGCCAGCAGTGATGTGGCCTGGTCGATCGGGAATGAGCAGTTCTTC
>TRBJ2-5|NA|TRBV19|NA
CASSRRAREETQYF
TGTGCCAGTAGTAGGAGGGCCAGGGAAGAGACCCAGTACTTC
>TRBJ2-3|NA|TRBV2|TRBD2
CASSERRGARTDTQYF
TGTGCCAGCAGTGAAAGGCGGGGGGCCCGCACAGATACGCAGTATTTT
>TRBJ2-1|NA|TRBV5-1|NA
CASSPGDLVPDEQFF
TGCGCCAGCAGCCCGGGAGACCTCGTGCCGGATGAGCAGTTCTTC
>TRBJ2-7|NA|TRBV7-7|NA
CASSTGRNSYEQYF
TGTGCTAGCAGCACAGGACGGAACTCCTACGAGCAGTACTTC
>TRBJ1-4|NA|TRBV7-9|NA
CASSSGGSGGSPTEKLFF
TGTGCCAGCAGCTCGGGAGGAAGCGGAGGAAGCCCCACGGAAAAACTGTTTTTT
>TRBJ2-3|NA|TRBV27|TRBD2
CASSLGLAIDTQYF
TGTGCCAGCAGTTTAGGACTAGCGATAGATACGCAGTATTTT
>TRBJ1-1|few|TRBV6-5|NA
CASRPPGVMNTEAFF
TGTGCCAGCAGGCCGCCAGGGGTTATGAACACTGAAGCTTTCTTT
>TRBJ2-2|once|TRBV5-8|TRBD1
CASSPDRVGTGELFF
TGTGCCAGCAGTCCGGACAGGGTCGGCACCGGGGAGCTGTTTTTT
>TRBJ1-1|NA|TRBV19|NA
CASGWTELNTEAFF
TGTGCCAGTGGGTGGACAGAATTGAACACTGAAGCTTTCTTT
>TRBJ1-6|NA|TRBV5-1|NA
CASTSTPQGRGNSPLHF
TGCGCCAGCACTTCGACCCCACAGGGTAGGGGTAATTCACCCCTCCACTTT
>TRBJ2-2|NA|TRBV25-1|TRBD2
CASRGKTSGTGGELFF
TGTGCCAGCAGGGGAAAGACTAGCGGGACGGGCGGGGAGCTGTTTTTT
>TRBJ1-5|NA|TRBV2|TRBD1
CASSGWGTGANSNQPQHF
TGTGCCAGCAGTGGGTGGGGCACAGGGGCCAATAGCAATCAGCCCCAGCATTTT
>TRBJ2-5|NA|TRBV15|TRBD2
CATSRDLAGGPTETQYF
TGTGCCACCAGCAGAGATTTAGCGGGGGGCCCCACAGAGACCCAGTACTTC
>TRBJ1-1|once|TRBV6-6|NA
CASSGTQGSNTEAFF
TGTGCCAGCAGTGGAACGCAGGGATCGAACACTGAAGCTTTCTTT
>TRBJ1-1|NA|TRBV5-6|TRBD1
CASSSGTGWNTEAFF
TGTGCCAGCAGCTCTGGGACAGGTTGGAACACTGAAGCTTTCTTT
>TRBJ2-3|few|TRBV6-1|TRBD2
CASTGLAGWYF
TGTGCCAGCACGGGACTAGCGGGATGGTATTTT
>TRBJ2-2|NA|TRBV28|NA
CASSSTNTGELFF
TGTGCCAGCAGTTCGACTAACACCGGGGAGCTGTTTTTT
>TRBJ2-1|NA|TRBV5-4|NA
CASGQHNEQFF
TGTGCCAGCGGACAGCACAATGAGCAGTTCTTC
>TRBJ2-7|NA|TRBV12-5|TRBD1
CASGVGDRGSYEQYF
TGTGCTAGTGGTGTGGGGGACAGGGGCTCCTACGAGCAGTACTTC
>TRBJ2-5|NA|TRBV7-9|TRBD2
CANSRSSGTGETQYF
TGTGCCAACAGCAGGTCTAGCGGGACCGGGGAGACCCAGTACTTC
>TRBJ1-3|once|TRBV25-1|NA
CASRQTGRSGNTIYF
TGTGCCAGCAGGCAGACAGGCCGCTCTGGAAACACCATATATTTT
>TRBJ1-1|NA|TRBV7-9|NA
CASSLAAGMEAFF
TGTGCCAGCAGCTTAGCTGCCGGGATGGAAGCTTTCTTT
>TRBJ1-1|once|TRBV27|NA
CASSLRGSAEAFF
TGTGCCAGCAGTTTACGGGGGAGCGCTGAAGCTTTCTTT
>TRBJ2-5|few|TRBV7-2|TRBD1
CASSLGTGGGKTQYF
TGTGCCAGCAGCTTAGGGACAGGGGGCGGGAAGACCCAGTACTTC
>TRBJ2-3|NA|TRBV6-4|TRBD1
CASRWGQALLSTDTQYF
TGTGCCAGCAGGTGGGGACAGGCGCTACTTAGCACAGATACGCAGTATTTT